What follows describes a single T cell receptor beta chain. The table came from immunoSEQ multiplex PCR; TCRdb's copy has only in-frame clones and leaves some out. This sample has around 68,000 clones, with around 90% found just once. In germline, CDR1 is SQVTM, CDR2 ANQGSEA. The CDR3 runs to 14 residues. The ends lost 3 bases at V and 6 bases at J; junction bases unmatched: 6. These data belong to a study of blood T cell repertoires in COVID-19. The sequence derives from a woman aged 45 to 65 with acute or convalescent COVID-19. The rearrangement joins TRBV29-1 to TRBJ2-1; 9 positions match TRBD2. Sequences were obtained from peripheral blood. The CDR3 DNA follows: TGCAGCGTTGACCCGACGGGACTAGCCAATGAGCAGTTCTTC. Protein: CSVDPTGLANEQFF.